One sample yielded the 17 T cell receptor beta chains listed below, sequenced in a study of vaccination effects on CD4 cells after COVID-19. Viral peptide pools were used in the ViraFEST assay to expand antigen-specific CD4+ T cells, and sequencing came afterward. Following an approximately 10-day culture, CD4+ T cells were purified. PCR showed that the person got SARS-CoV-2 infection at some point between March and December 2020. Clones were read by immunoSEQ multiplex PCR, and TCRdb kept only the in-frame ones, dropping some. Here the sample spans fewer than 60,000 clones, 76% being singletons. For these receptors, no antigen is known. Sequencing was performed on CD4+ T cells from PBMCs cultured with HIV peptides, taken before COVID-19 vaccination. Subset specified: HIV-1 Nef peptide pool negative control/reference culture. These receptors were taken from a human donor who had a prior SARS-CoV-2 infection.

This chain uses TRBV4-3 with TRBJ1-1; no clear D gene. The CDR3 sequence is 16 residues long. Per germline, CDR1 LGHNA and CDR2 YSLEER. Deletions cut 0 bases from V and 1 base from J, with 12 bases between. CDR3 bases: TGCGCCAGCAGCCAAGATGTAATGCAGGAGAACACTGAAGCTTTCTTT. Encoded protein: CASSQDVMQENTEAFF.

The chain links TRBV12-5 to TRBJ2-7; 9 bases are a match to TRBD1. Looked up from germline, CDR1 is LGHNT and CDR2 is FRNRAP. The V and J ends lost 3 bases and 1 base, in that order; junction bases with no gene match: 10. This CDR3 has 17 amino acids. CDR3 nucleotides: TGTGCTAGTGGTTTAGGACAGGGGTTGGAGTGTTCCTACGAGCAGTACTTC. Encoded protein: CASGLGQGLECSYEQYF.

This chain uses TRBV6-5 with TRBJ2-3, with TRBD2 matching 13 bases. After removal of 7 bases from V and 5 bases from J, the junction contained 6 bases not matched to a gene. The CDR3 covers 15 residues. Looked up from germline, CDR1 is MNHEY and CDR2 is SVGAGI. The CDR3 coding sequence is TGTGCCAGCACAACTAGCGGGAGGGCGGGAGATACGCAGTATTTT. This gives the protein CASTTSGRAGDTQYF.

This clone was seen a handful of times. The V and J genes are TRBV6-2 or TRBV6-3 and TRBJ2-2, with 9 bases fitting TRBD1. The CDR3 covers 15 residues. Germline V gives CDR1 MNHEY, CDR2 SVGEGT. V lost 6 bases, J lost 7 bases, and 9 bases stayed unmatched. CDR3 region: CASSNRQGVIGELFF. CDR3 nucleotides: TGTGCCAGCAGCAATCGACAGGGGGTGATCGGGGAGCTGTTTTTT.

The CDR3 bases are TGTGCCAGCTCACCACTATCGGGTACTAATGAAAAACTGTTTTTT. As protein: CASSPLSGTNEKLFF. The genes are TRBV18 and TRBJ1-4; D remains unclear. Germline CDR1 is KGHSH and CDR2 is LQKENI. The ends were cut back, 1 base at V and 2 bases at J, with 8 bases in the middle. This CDR3 has 15 amino acids.

This CDR3 reads CASSLQTGLDEKLFF. The CDR3 DNA reads as TGCGCCAGCAGCCTACAGACAGGGTTGGATGAAAAACTGTTTTTT. V is TRBV5-1 and J is TRBJ1-4, with 7 bases aligning to TRBD1. Losses at the gene ends were 4 bases for V and 6 bases for J; bases not matched to a gene: 9. The germline V gene encodes CDR1 SGHRS and CDR2 YFSETQ. The CDR3 runs 15 residues.

The rearrangement joins TRBV27 to TRBJ2-1, with D perhaps TRBD1 (6 bases). CDR1 and CDR2 from the germline V gene are MNHEY and SMNVEV (reference sequence). There are 14 residues in the CDR3. The V end lost 7 bases, the J end lost 7 bases, and 17 bases lay between the germline ends. The DNA for the CDR3 is TGTGCCAGCACTCGGTGGGGGACACGGAATGAGCAGTTCTTC. This gives the protein CASTRWGTRNEQFF.

Note on this clone: The DNA is omitted, as the CDR3 cannot be located on it reliably, and the CDR3 follows TCRdb's listing. The chain recombines TRBV5-1 with TRBJ2-7. The CDR3 spans 14 residues, counting both ends. Germline-derived CDR1 and CDR2 are SGHRS and YFSETQ. The CDR3: CASSSTLGSDEQYF.

This clone appeared a few times. The rearrangement uses TRBV3-1 (or the pseudogene TRBV3-2) and TRBJ2-7; TRBD2 agrees at 8 bases. Per germline, CDR1 LGHDT and CDR2 YNNKEL (reference sequence). The junction had 13 bases not matched to a gene; V was cut back by 0 bases and J by 0 bases. CDR3 length: 19 amino acids. CDR3 nucleotides: TGTGCCAGCAGCCAAGAGCCGACTAGCGCCTCCACGAGCTCCTACGAGCAGTACTTC. Translating gives CASSQEPTSASTSSYEQYF.

CDR3 amino acids: CSVEIMRNTEAFF. CDR3 bases: TGCAGCGTCGAGATCATGAGGAACACTGAAGCTTTCTTT. The rearrangement links TRBV29-1 to TRBJ1-1; D remains unclear. Germline V gives CDR1 SQVTM, CDR2 ANQGSEA. The V and J ends lost 6 bases and 1 base respectively, with 12 bases between them. The CDR3 consists of 13 residues.

V and J are TRBV5-1 and TRBJ2-5; D is undetermined. V was cut by 0 bases and J by 4 bases, with 16 bases left in between. The CDR3 runs to 16 residues. The germline V gene encodes CDR1 SGHRS and CDR2 YFSETQ. DNA of the CDR3: TGCGCCAGCAGCTTGGCGCCGGGCCAAGCTGGAGAGACCCAGTACTTC. Protein: CASSLAPGQAGETQYF.

This CDR3 is CASSRLLAGAFIDEQFF. DNA of the CDR3: TGTGCCAGCAGCCGTTTGCTAGCGGGAGCATTTATAGATGAGCAGTTCTTC. The chain combines TRBV4-2 with TRBJ2-1, with 10 bases aligning to TRBD2. The junction had 14 bases not matched to a gene; V was cut back by 4 bases and J by 8 bases. Looked up from germline, CDR1 is LGHNA and CDR2 is YNFKEQ. The CDR3 is made up of 17 amino acids.

This clone was seen a single time. This chain links TRBV24-1 with TRBJ2-1, with 12 nucleotides matching TRBD1. The ends lost 9 bases at V and 7 bases at J; junction bases unmatched: 3. Germline CDR1 reads KGHDR; CDR2 reads SFDVKD. The CDR3 runs 13 residues. CDR3 nucleotides: TGTGCCACCGGGGGACAGGGGGCGAATGAGCAGTTCTTC. It specifies CATGGQGANEQFF.

The chain is built from TRBV6-1 and TRBJ2-1; D possibly corresponds to TRBD1 (6 bases). The CDR3 contains 15 residues. Germline CDR1 MNHNS, CDR2 SASEGT. Trimming took 2 bases from V and 4 from J, leaving 12 bases between them. DNA of the CDR3: TGTGCCAGCAGTGAAAAACAGGGTCGTTACAATGAGCAGTTCTTC. Translating it yields CASSEKQGRYNEQFF.

J is TRBJ1-2 and V is TRBV6-2 or TRBV6-3; D gene unclear. CDR3 length equals 15 residues. V was shortened by 1 base and J by 2 bases, with 11 bases between the two germline ends. CDR1 and CDR2 (germline): MNHEY, SVGEGT. CDR3 sequence (DNA): TGTGCCAGCAGTTACTATGGCAGAGGCAACTATGGCTACACCTTC. It codes for CASSYYGRGNYGYTF.

The V gene is TRBV9, the J gene TRBJ2-3; 8 bases match TRBD1. The CDR3 sequence is 16 residues long. Germline trimming cut 4 bases from V and 6 bases from J; bases unmatched to any gene: 13. Germline V lookup: CDR1 SGDLS, CDR2 YYNGEE. The CDR3 spells CASSFRQGALGDTQYF. CDR3 nucleotides: TGTGCCAGCAGCTTTCGGCAGGGGGCTTTAGGTGATACGCAGTATTTT.

The rearrangement joins TRBV27 to TRBJ2-5, with 10 bases lining up with TRBD2. Germline-derived CDR1 and CDR2 are MNHEY and SMNVEV (reference sequence). With 6 bases clipped from V and 5 bases from J, the junction kept 6 bases outside the gene matches. The CDR3 loop spans 14 amino acids. In nucleotides, the CDR3 is TGTGCCAGCAGGTCTAGCGGGAGTTGGGAGACCCAGTACTTC. Protein product: CASRSSGSWETQYF.